Here is one TCR beta chain with its context. Antigen: not known. This CDR3 comprises 16 residues. The V and J ends lost 0 bases and 4 bases respectively, with 13 bases between them. Germline V CDR1 and CDR2: MGHRA, YSYEKL. Only in-frame clones appear in the TCRdb table, and some are missing; sequencing was by immunoSEQ multiplex PCR. The repertoire includes tens of thousands of clones, more than 65% of them detected once, and approximately 4.8% sits in the top ten. These data originate in a study of OX40 agonist ivuxolimab in advanced cancers. As for the study in general: The study enrolled dose-escalation patients with hepatocellular carcinoma, melanoma, renal cell or head and neck cancer. Study-level results: The CD4+ and CD8+ T cells in the blood had expanded clonally by week 6 at 0.1 to 3.0 mg/kg. There were, on average, more expanded clones in CD8+ T cells than in CD4+.

Enrollment shut out patients with autoimmune disease history or systemic immunosuppression. The chain carries TRBV4-1 and TRBJ1-3; D remains ambiguous. The sample here was CD4+ or CD8+ T cells sorted from blood, taken in a trial of the OX40 agonist ivuxolimab. The source is an adult with an advanced solid tumor such as melanoma, head and neck, liver or kidney cancer. CDR3 sequence reads: CASSQDDETPGNTIYF. The DNA for the CDR3 is TGCGCCAGCAGCCAAGACGACGAAACCCCGGGAAACACCATATATTTT.